The 24 T cell receptor beta chains reported below all come from one sample, sequenced in a study of cytomegalovirus exposure and HLA in healthy donors. Assay: immunoSEQ multiplex PCR; the TCRdb copy retains only in-frame clones and omits some. The sample contains fewer than 200,000 clones, about 96% of which appear only once. The specimen was PBMCs. Receptors originate from a woman aged 18-29 years in good health and CMV-seronegative.

The rearrangement joins TRBV18 to TRBJ2-3; D is uncertain. The ends were cut back, 0 bases at V and 1 base at J, with 5 bases in the middle. This CDR3 has 14 residues. Germline CDR1 and CDR2: KGHSH and LQKENI. CDR3 loop: CASSPPERTDTQYF. The CDR3, as DNA: TGTGCCAGCTCACCACCGGAGCGCACAGATACGCAGTATTTT. Looking up the rest from reference TRBV18 and TRBJ2-3 gives the full variable domain: NAGVMQNPRHLVRRRGQEARLRCSPMKGHSHVYWYRQLPEEGLKFMVYLQKENIIDESGMPKERFSAEFPKEGPSILRIQQVVRGDSAAYFCASSPPERTDTQYFGPGTRLTVL.

This sequence joins TRBV5-1 and TRBJ1-2; 9 bases match TRBD1. Per the germline V gene, CDR1 is SGHRS and CDR2 is YFSETQ. The V and J ends lost 0 bases and 0 bases, in that order; junction bases with no gene match: 3. The length of the CDR3 is 16 residues. This CDR3 is CASSLGGQGSNYGYTF. The CDR3 bases are TGCGCCAGCAGCTTGGGTGGACAGGGGTCTAACTATGGCTACACCTTC.

The rearrangement uses TRBV6-5 and TRBJ1-1, with no clear D. V lost 6 bases and J 10 bases, leaving 9 bases between the germline ends. The CDR3 consists of 10 residues. The germline gives CDR1 MNHEY, CDR2 SVGAGI. The CDR3 here is CASRSAGAFF. The CDR3 nucleotides are TGTGCCAGCAGGTCGGCGGGAGCTTTCTTT.

A single count supports this clone. The chain joins TRBV7-8 to TRBJ2-7, with TRBD1 matching 9 bases. The CDR3 spans 14 residues. Germline V CDR1 and CDR2: SGHVS, FQNEAQ. V lost 4 bases, J lost 3 bases, and 4 bases stayed unmatched. CDR3 protein: CASSSLDRGYEQYF. The DNA of the CDR3 is TGTGCCAGCAGCTCACTGGACAGGGGCTACGAGCAGTACTTC.

The chain uses TRBV29-1 and TRBJ1-2; 10 positions match TRBD1. Per the germline V gene, CDR1 is SQVTM and CDR2 is ANQGSEA. CDR3 length: 14 amino acids. J was trimmed by 4 bases and V by 5 bases; bases with no gene match: 7. In DNA, the CDR3 is TGCAGCGTTCCACCGGGACAGGGGATCTATGGCTACACCTTC. Translating it yields CSVPPGQGIYGYTF.

CDR3 sequence: CASSSGAASSYEQYF. CDR3 coding DNA: TGTGCCTCCTCATCTGGGGCGGCGAGCTCCTACGAGCAGTACTTC. The genes are TRBV19 and TRBJ2-7, with D perhaps TRBD1 (5 bases). CDR3 size: 15 residues. Per the germline V gene, CDR1 is LNHDA and CDR2 is SQIVND (reference sequence). The V end lost 11 bases, the J end lost 0 bases, and 20 bases lay between the germline ends.

This chain connects TRBV5-4 to TRBJ2-7; 9 positions match TRBD2. The CDR3 has 16 residues. CDR1 and CDR2 (germline): SGHNT, YYREEE (reference sequence). V lost 1 base to trimming and J lost 2 bases; unmatched junction nucleotides: 7. This chain's CDR3 is CASSLSLSGGTYEQYF. Here the CDR3 DNA reads TGTGCCAGCAGCTTGAGTCTTAGCGGGGGAACCTACGAGCAGTACTTC.

The chain joins TRBV23-1 to TRBJ1-4; the D gene is possibly TRBD1 (6 bases). Being an ORF, TRBV23-1 has a function that is uncertain. The CDR3 has 14 amino acids. Trimming removed 9 bases from V and 7 bases from J, with 18 bases in between. CDR3 coding DNA: TGCGCCAGTAAGTCGCAGGGGTGGGCTGAAAAACTGTTTTTT. Residues: CASKSQGWAEKLFF.

The chain employs TRBV5-5 and TRBJ1-2; perhaps TRBD1 as D (5 bases). CDR1 SGHKS and CDR2 YYEKEE come from the germline V gene (reference sequence). The CDR3 spans 15 residues. V was trimmed by 0 bases and J by 5 bases, leaving 14 bases between them. Here the CDR3 DNA reads TGTGCCAGCAGCTTGGGACAGTGGGGAAGTTATGGCTACACCTTC. It is translated as CASSLGQWGSYGYTF. Full variable domain (missing parts from reference TRBV5-5 and TRBJ1-2): DAGVTQSPTHLIKTRGQQVTLRCSPISGHKSVSWYQQVLGQGPQFIFQYYEKEERGRGNFPDRFSARQFPNYSSELNVNALLLGDSALYLCASSLGQWGSYGYTFGSGTRLTVV.

The rearrangement links TRBV2 to TRBJ2-4; TRBD2 matches at 8 bases. The trim removed 4 bases at V and 2 bases at J, leaving 7 bases unmatched. Germline V lookup: CDR1 SNHLY, CDR2 FYNNEI. This CDR3 is built from 16 residues. This chain's CDR3 is CASSGLGGGTKNIQYF. Written as DNA, the CDR3 is TGTGCCAGCAGTGGGTTGGGCGGGGGGACCAAAAACATTCAGTACTTC.

The chain employs TRBV5-5 and TRBJ1-2; no reliable D call. Per the germline V gene, CDR1 is SGHKS and CDR2 is YYEKEE (reference sequence). V was cut by 4 bases and J by 3 bases, with 13 bases left in between. The CDR3 is 14 amino acids. In nucleotides, the CDR3 is TGTGCCAGCAGCCCCTCGCTTTCGGACTATGGCTACACCTTC. It codes for CASSPSLSDYGYTF.

This rearrangement joins TRBV2 to TRBJ1-1, with a tentative D call TRBD1 (6 bases). Germline CDR1 is SNHLY and CDR2 is FYNNEI. The CDR3 totals 14 residues. Between the trimmed V and J ends, which lost 7 bases and 1 base, there was a span of 13 bases. In nucleotides, the CDR3 is TGTGCCAGCACCCTAGGGGGGGGGAACACTGAAGCTTTCTTT. Protein sequence: CASTLGGGNTEAFF.

The V call is TRBV7-2, the J call TRBJ2-7; maybe TRBD2 (6 bases). Germline-derived CDR1 and CDR2 are SGHTA and FQGNSA. V lost 0 bases to trimming and J lost 6 bases, with 18 bases between them. The CDR3 has 16 amino acids. CDR3 residues: CASSLAWVGRGTEQYF. CDR3 nucleotide sequence: TGTGCCAGCAGCTTAGCGTGGGTGGGCCGGGGGACCGAGCAGTACTTC.

The chain carries TRBV4-3 and TRBJ2-2; possibly TRBD2 for D (5 bases). The CDR3 loop spans 16 amino acids. The germline V and J ends were trimmed by 0 bases and 1 base, with 9 bases remaining between them. Germline V CDR1 and CDR2: LGHNA, YSLEER. CDR3 amino acids: CASSQESSVNTGELFF. The CDR3 nucleotides read TGCGCCAGCAGCCAAGAAAGTAGCGTGAACACCGGGGAGCTGTTTTTT.

The V call is TRBV6-5, the J call TRBJ2-7; D unclear. This CDR3 has 11 amino acids. Trimming cost V 1 base and J 12 bases, with 10 bases left between them. Germline V lookup: CDR1 MNHEY, CDR2 SVGAGI. This CDR3 reads CASSYLNEWYF. In DNA, the CDR3 is TGTGCCAGCAGTTACTTAAATGAGTGGTACTTC.

The V and J genes are TRBV12-5 and TRBJ1-2, with D hard to call. V gave up 5 bases and J gave up 6 bases, with 19 bases separating them. The CDR3 consists of 15 residues. Germline values: CDR1 LGHNT, CDR2 FRNRAP. The CDR3: CASGIGRALTDGYTF. The CDR3 DNA follows: TGTGCTAGTGGTATAGGGAGGGCATTAACTGATGGCTACACCTTC.

The V call is TRBV27, the J call TRBJ1-5; a possible D gene is TRBD1 (5 bases). There are 16 residues in the CDR3. V lost 5 bases and J 1 base, leaving 15 bases between the germline ends. Germline V gives CDR1 MNHEY, CDR2 SMNVEV (reference sequence). The CDR3 loop is CASSPLRRGSNQPQHF. CDR3 coding DNA: TGTGCCAGCAGTCCCCTGCGGAGGGGAAGCAATCAGCCCCAGCATTTT.

V and J are TRBV5-1 and TRBJ2-5, with unresolved D. The CDR3 is 14 residues long. The V gene lost 0 bases and the J gene lost 2 bases, with 8 bases spanning the gap. Germline-derived CDR1 and CDR2 are SGHRS and YFSETQ. The CDR3 bases are TGCGCCAGCAGCTTGGATGGCCTTCAAGAGACCCAGTACTTC. This codes for CASSLDGLQETQYF.

This clone was seen only a few times. V gene TRBV29-1 combines with J gene TRBJ1-2; TRBD1 might be the D (5 bases). The V end was cut by 8 bases, the J end by 5 bases, with 15 bases between. Germline V lookup: CDR1 SQVTM, CDR2 ANQGSEA. The CDR3 is 12 amino acids. DNA for the CDR3: TGCAGCACCTTTGGAGGGGAATATGGCTACACCTTC. Its protein product is CSTFGGEYGYTF.

The V call is TRBV6-5, the J call TRBJ2-1; tentatively, D is TRBD2 (7 bases). The V and J ends lost 6 bases and 0 bases respectively, with 12 bases between them. The CDR3 is made up of 15 amino acids. Germline-derived CDR1 and CDR2 are MNHEY and SVGAGI. CDR3 region: CASRTGGNSYNEQFF. In nucleotides, the CDR3 is TGTGCCAGCAGGACGGGGGGCAACTCCTACAATGAGCAGTTCTTC.

This chain joins TRBV7-9 and TRBJ2-1, with 13 bases that match TRBD2. V dropped 6 bases and J dropped 5; count of bases not matched to a gene: 7. The CDR3 is 16 amino acids. Germline loops: CDR1 SEHNR, CDR2 FQNEAQ (reference sequence). In DNA form, the CDR3 reads TGTGCCAGCAGGCGACTAGCGGGGGGACCAGACAATGAGCAGTTCTTC. Protein: CASRRLAGGPDNEQFF.

The DNA of the CDR3 is TGTGCCAGCTCACGGGATCCGGGGGAAGCCCAGCATTTT. This encodes CASSRDPGEAQHF. This sequence joins TRBV18 and TRBJ1-5; maybe TRBD1 (5 bases). This CDR3 comprises 13 residues. Germline CDR1 is KGHSH and CDR2 is LQKENI. Trimming cost V 4 bases and J 11 bases, with 15 bases left between them. Using reference TRBV18 and TRBJ1-5 for the parts outside the CDR3, the full variable domain is NAGVMQNPRHLVRRRGQEARLRCSPMKGHSHVYWYRQLPEEGLKFMVYLQKENIIDESGMPKERFSAEFPKEGPSILRIQQVVRGDSAAYFCASSRDPGEAQHFGDGTRLSIL.

The rearrangement joins TRBV27 to TRBJ2-2, with a tentative D call TRBD1 (5 bases). CDR1 and CDR2 from the germline V gene are MNHEY and SMNVEV (reference sequence). CDR3 length: 15 residues. Trimming took 2 bases from V and 9 from J, leaving 16 bases between them. DNA of the CDR3: TGTGCCAGCAGTTTAGGAACCAGGGTATTCCGGGAGCTGTTTTTT. Translation: CASSLGTRVFRELFF.

V usage is TRBV30 and J usage is TRBJ1-2; possible D gene TRBD1, 5 bases. Germline V gene sequence: CDR1 GTSNPN, CDR2 SVGIG (reference sequence). Trimming left V 2 bases short and J 1 base short, with 11 bases between. The CDR3 loop spans 14 amino acids. The CDR3 sequence: CAWSSGVVNYGYTF. The CDR3, as DNA: TGTGCCTGGAGTTCGGGGGTGGTTAACTATGGCTACACCTTC.